One sample yielded the 4 T cell receptor beta chains listed below, sequenced in a study of T cells in Graves' hyperthyroidism and ophthalmopathy. The TCR beta CDR3 regions underwent amplification using RNA transcripts as the source. Carried out on the TCR CDR3, a first-round RT-PCR used the HTBI primer set. In TCRdb, the multiplex PCR reads were re-called with MiXCR into one record per CDR3 protein. The sample lists 550,000 to 700,000 distinct CDR3 sequences, around 42% occurring once. The sample consisted of peripheral blood or thyroid tissue (not recorded which). These TCRs come from an adult woman with Graves' disease, either hyperthyroidism or ophthalmopathy (not recorded which).

This sequence joins TRBV20-1 and TRBJ2-5, with TRBD2 matching 7 bases. The end of the DNA aligns better with TRBJ2-7, so the J call may be wrong. Germline V lookup: CDR1 DFQATT, CDR2 SNEGSKA (reference sequence). The CDR3 is made up of 14 amino acids. The CDR3 sequence: CSASFETSSPEQYF. In DNA form, the CDR3 reads TGCAGTGCTAGTTTCGAGACTAGCTCCCCCGAGCAGTACTTC.

The genes are TRBV24-1 and TRBJ2-5, with TRBD2 as a possible D gene (6 bases). The CDR3 spans 13 residues. Trimming shortened V by 7 bases and J by 8 bases, and 16 bases separated the two germline ends. Germline V gene lookup returns CDR1 KGHDR and CDR2 SFDVKD. The CDR3 region has the DNA TGTGCCACCAGAAGAACCGCGGGAAAAACCCAGTACTTC. Translated: CATRRTAGKTQYF.

This clonotype was counted only a few times. V is TRBV7-9 and J is TRBJ1-1; the D is unclear. The CDR3 extends over 16 amino acids. Trimming shortened V by 0 bases and J by 4 bases, and 15 bases separated the two germline ends. Germline CDR1 is SEHNR and CDR2 is FQNEAQ (reference sequence). CDR3 region: CASSLASQAARTEAFF. CDR3 nucleotides: TGTGCCAGCAGCTTAGCGTCCCAGGCCGCGCGCACTGAAGCTTTCTTT. Using reference TRBV7-9 and TRBJ1-1 for the parts outside the CDR3, the full variable domain is DTGVSQNPRHKITKRGQNVTFRCDPISEHNRLYWYRQTLGQGPEFLTYFQNEAQLEKSRLLSDRFSAERPKGSFSTLEIQRTEQGDSAMYLCASSLASQAARTEAFFGQGTRLTVV.

The chain carries TRBV5-4 and TRBJ2-7, with 11 bases lining up with TRBD1. The CDR3 has 13 residues. Germline V gives CDR1 SGHNT, CDR2 YYREEE (reference sequence). The CDR3 bases are TGTGCTAGAGACCGGGACAGGGGGTACGAGCAGTACTTC. Protein: CARDRDRGYEQYF.